The present TCR beta chain was sequenced within a study of neurological immune-mediated disorders. The cDNA came from 5'RACE, which used 10-nucleotide random UMIs. Every sequencing run generated in excess of 160 million TCR-beta sequences. These sequences covered 15-18 subjects. TCRdb fed the 5' RACE reads into MiXCR, producing one record per CDR3 protein. The sample consists of about 59,000 distinct CDR3 sequences, more than 9.5% of them appearing once. This clonotype was observed at least ten times. Its antigen is not known. Unsorted libraries were generated from 2 million PBMCs held at -80 degrees C. The CDR3 has 15 amino acids. Germline assignment: CDR1 SGHTA and CDR2 FQGNSA. V shed 6 bases and J shed 4 bases, with 18 bases lying between them. Whole-study findings and limits: No CDR3 amino acid sequences were shared by expanded clones across subjects, suggesting private repertoires in all groups.

Material for sequencing was PBMCs. The TCR comes from an older woman with HTLV-1-associated myelopathy (HAM/TSP). The chain carries TRBV7-2 and TRBJ2-5, with D perhaps matching TRBD1 (5 bases). CDR3 sequence: CASSPRRTSPETQYF. The DNA for the CDR3 is TGTGCCAGCAGTCCGCGTAGGACATCCCCAGAGACCCAGTACTTC.